This paragraph reports one T cell receptor (beta chain). Its matching antigen is unknown. The germline V gene has CDR1 SGDLS and CDR2 YYNGEE. The CDR3 is 16 amino acids. V was clipped by 0 bases and J by 6 bases, with 17 bases between them. The data stem from a study of early T cells in non-severe SARS-CoV-2 infection. At the level of the study: Investigators sequenced bulk RNA drawn from unsorted whole blood, and chains remained unpaired. Notes on the study in general: VDJdb-based matching was biased toward anti-spike CD8 responses and missed private and CD4 specificities.

Unique molecular identifiers tagged individual cDNA molecules. From the 5' RACE reads, TCRdb called clonotypes with MiXCR, one entry per CDR3 protein. Altogether about 48,000 distinct CDR3 sequences are present, approximately 9.8% being singletons, with the ten largest covering roughly 8.3%. The source material was whole blood. This clonotype originated in an adult who was a healthcare worker with PCR-confirmed SARS-CoV-2 infection or an uninfected control (not recorded which). V is TRBV9 and J is TRBJ2-3; D remains unclear. For the CDR3, the DNA is TGTGCCAGCAGCGTAGGTGCGTCAGACTCTTTGGATACGCAGTATTTT. Protein: CASSVGASDSLDTQYF.